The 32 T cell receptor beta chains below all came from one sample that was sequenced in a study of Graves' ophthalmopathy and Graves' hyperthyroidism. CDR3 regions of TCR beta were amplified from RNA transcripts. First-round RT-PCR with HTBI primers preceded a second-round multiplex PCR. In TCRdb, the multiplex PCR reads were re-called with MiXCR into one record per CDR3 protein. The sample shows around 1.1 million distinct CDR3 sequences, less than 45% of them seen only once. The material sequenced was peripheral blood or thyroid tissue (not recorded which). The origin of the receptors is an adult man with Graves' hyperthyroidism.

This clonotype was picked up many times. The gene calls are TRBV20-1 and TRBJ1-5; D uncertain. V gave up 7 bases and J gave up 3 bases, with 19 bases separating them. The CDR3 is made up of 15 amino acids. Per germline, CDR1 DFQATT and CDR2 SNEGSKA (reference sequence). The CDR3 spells CSVTSPALYNQPQHF. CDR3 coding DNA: TGCAGTGTCACAAGCCCAGCCCTTTACAATCAGCCCCAGCATTTT.

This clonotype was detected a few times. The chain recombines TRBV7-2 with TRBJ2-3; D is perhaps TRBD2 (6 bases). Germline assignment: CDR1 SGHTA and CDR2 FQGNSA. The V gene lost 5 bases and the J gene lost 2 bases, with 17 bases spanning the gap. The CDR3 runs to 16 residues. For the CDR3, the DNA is TGTGCCAGCAGCCCCTCGATAGCGGCGAACACAGATACGCAGTATTTT. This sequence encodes CASSPSIAANTDTQYF. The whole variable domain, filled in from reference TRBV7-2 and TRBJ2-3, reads GAGVSQSPSNKVTEKGKDVELRCDPISGHTALYWYRQSLGQGLEFLIYFQGNSAPDKSGLPSDRFSAERTGGSVSTLTIQRTQQEDSAVYLCASSPSIAANTDTQYFGPGTRLTVL.

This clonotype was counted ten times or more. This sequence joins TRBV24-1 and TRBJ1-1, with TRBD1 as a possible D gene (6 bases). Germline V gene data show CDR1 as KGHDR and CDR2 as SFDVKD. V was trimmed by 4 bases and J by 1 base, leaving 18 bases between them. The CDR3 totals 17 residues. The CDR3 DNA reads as TGTGCCACCAGTGACGGGGGAACAGGGCGGGAGAACACTGAAGCTTTCTTT. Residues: CATSDGGTGRENTEAFF.

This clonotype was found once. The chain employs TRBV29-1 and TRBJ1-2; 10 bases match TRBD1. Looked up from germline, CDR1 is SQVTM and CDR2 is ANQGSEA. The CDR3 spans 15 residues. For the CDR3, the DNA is TGCAGTGCTAGACCCACAAGACAGGGGGCCGATGGCTACACCTTC. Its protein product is CSARPTRQGADGYTF. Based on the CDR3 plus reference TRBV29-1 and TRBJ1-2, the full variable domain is SAVISQKPSRDICQRGTSLTIQCQVDSQVTMMFWYRQQPGQSLTLIATANQGSEATYESGFVIDKFPISRPNLTFSTLTVSNMSPEDSSIYLCSARPTRQGADGYTFGSGTRLTVV.

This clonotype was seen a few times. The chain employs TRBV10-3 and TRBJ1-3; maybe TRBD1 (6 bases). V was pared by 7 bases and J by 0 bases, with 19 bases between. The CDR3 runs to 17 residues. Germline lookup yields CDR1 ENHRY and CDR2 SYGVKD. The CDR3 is CAITPGPPGASGNTIYF. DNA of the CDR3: TGTGCCATCACCCCAGGCCCCCCAGGGGCCTCTGGAAACACCATATATTTT.

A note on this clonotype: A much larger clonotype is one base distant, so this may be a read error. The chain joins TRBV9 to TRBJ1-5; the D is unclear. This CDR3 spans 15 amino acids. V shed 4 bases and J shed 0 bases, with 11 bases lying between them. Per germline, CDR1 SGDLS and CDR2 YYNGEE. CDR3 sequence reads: CASSPDVYSNQPQHF. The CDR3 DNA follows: TGTGCCAGCAGCCCGGACGTGTATAGCAATCAGCCCCAGCATTTT.

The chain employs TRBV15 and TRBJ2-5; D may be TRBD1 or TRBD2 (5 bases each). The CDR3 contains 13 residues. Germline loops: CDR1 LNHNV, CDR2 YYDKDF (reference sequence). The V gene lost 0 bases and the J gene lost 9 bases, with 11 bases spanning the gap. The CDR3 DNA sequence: TGTGCCACCAGCAGAGATCCGGGGCAGCCCCAGTACTTC. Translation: CATSRDPGQPQYF.

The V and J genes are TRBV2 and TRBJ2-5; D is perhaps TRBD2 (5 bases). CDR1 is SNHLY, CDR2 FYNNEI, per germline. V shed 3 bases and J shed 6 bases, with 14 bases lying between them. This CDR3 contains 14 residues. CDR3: CASSERGYGQTQYF. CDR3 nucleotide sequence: TGTGCCAGCAGTGAGAGAGGGTATGGACAGACCCAGTACTTC.

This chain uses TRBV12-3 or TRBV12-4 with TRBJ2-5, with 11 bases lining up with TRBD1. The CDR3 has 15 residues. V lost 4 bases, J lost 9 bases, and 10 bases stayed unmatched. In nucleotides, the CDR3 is TGTGCCAGCAGTTGGGGACAGGGGGGCAATCAGCCCCAGTACTTC. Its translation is CASSWGQGGNQPQYF.

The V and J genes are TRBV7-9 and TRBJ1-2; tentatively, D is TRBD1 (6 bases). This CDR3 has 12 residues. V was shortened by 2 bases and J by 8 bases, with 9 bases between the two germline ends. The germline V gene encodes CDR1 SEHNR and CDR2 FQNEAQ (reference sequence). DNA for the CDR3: TGTGCCAGCAGCTTAACGGGACACGGCTACACCTTC. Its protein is CASSLTGHGYTF.

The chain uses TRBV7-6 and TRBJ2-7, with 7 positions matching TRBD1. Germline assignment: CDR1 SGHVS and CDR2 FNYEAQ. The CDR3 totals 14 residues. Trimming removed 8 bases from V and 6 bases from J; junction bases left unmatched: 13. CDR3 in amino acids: CASSPRDRASEQYF. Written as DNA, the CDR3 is TGTGCCAGCTCACCTCGTGACAGGGCCAGCGAGCAGTACTTC. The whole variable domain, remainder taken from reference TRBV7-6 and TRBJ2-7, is GAGVSQSPRYKVTKRGQDVALRCDPISGHVSLYWYRQALGQGPEFLTYFNYEAQQDKSGLPNDRFSAERPEGSISTLTIQRTEQRDSAMYRCASSPRDRASEQYFGPGTRLTVT.

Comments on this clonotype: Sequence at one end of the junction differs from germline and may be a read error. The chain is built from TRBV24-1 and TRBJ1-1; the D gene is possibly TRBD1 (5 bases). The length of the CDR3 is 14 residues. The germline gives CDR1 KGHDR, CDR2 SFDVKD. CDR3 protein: CASSLIGGIAEAFF. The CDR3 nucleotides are TGTGCCAGCAGTTTAATTGGGGGTATCGCTGAAGCTTTCTTT.

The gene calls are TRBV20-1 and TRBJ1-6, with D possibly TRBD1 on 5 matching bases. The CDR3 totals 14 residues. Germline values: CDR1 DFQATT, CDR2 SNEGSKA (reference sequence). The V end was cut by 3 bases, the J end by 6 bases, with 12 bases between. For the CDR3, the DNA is TGCAGTGCTAGGGGCGGGGCTTTTAATTCACCCCTCCACTTT. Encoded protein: CSARGGAFNSPLHF.

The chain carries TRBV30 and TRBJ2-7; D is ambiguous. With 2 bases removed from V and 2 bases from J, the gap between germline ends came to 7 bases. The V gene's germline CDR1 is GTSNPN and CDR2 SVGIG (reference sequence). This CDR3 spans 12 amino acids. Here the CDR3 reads CAWSSLPYEQYF. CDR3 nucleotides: TGTGCCTGGAGTTCACTTCCCTACGAGCAGTACTTC. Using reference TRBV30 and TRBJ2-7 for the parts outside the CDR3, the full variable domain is SQTIHQWPATLVQPVGSPLSLECTVEGTSNPNLYWYRQAAGRGLQLLFYSVGIGQISSEVPQNLSASRPQDRQFILSSKKLLLSDSGFYLCAWSSLPYEQYFGPGTRLTVT.

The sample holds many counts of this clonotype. The CDR3 loop is CATSESGTGGETQYF. DNA of the CDR3: TGTGCCACCAGTGAATCCGGGACAGGGGGAGAGACCCAGTACTTC. The rearrangement links TRBV24-1 to TRBJ2-5; 11 bases agree with TRBD1. Germline V gives CDR1 KGHDR, CDR2 SFDVKD. The CDR3 loop spans 15 amino acids. J was trimmed by 4 bases and V by 4 bases; bases with no gene match: 4.

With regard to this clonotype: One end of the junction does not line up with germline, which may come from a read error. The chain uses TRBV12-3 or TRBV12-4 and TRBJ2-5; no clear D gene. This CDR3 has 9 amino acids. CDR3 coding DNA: TGTGCCAGCAGTTTGGGTGGACCCTTC. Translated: CASSLGGPF.

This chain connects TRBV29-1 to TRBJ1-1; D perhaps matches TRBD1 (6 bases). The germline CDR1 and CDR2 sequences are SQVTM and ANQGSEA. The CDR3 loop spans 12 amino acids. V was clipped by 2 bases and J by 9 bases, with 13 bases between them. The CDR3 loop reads CSVETRGGKAFF. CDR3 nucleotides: TGCAGCGTTGAAACTAGGGGGGGGAAAGCTTTCTTT.

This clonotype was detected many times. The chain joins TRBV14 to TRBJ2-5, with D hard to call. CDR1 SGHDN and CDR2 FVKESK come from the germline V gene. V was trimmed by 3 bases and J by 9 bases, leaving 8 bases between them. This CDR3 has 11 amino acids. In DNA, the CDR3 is TGTGCCAGCAGCCACTCATGGGCCCAGTACTTC. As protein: CASSHSWAQYF.

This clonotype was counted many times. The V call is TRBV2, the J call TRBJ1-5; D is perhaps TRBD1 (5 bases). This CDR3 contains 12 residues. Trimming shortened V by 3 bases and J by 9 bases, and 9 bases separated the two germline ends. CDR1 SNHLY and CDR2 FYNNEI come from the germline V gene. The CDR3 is CASSDDSTPQHF. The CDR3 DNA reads TGTGCCAGCAGTGATGACAGCACGCCCCAGCATTTT.

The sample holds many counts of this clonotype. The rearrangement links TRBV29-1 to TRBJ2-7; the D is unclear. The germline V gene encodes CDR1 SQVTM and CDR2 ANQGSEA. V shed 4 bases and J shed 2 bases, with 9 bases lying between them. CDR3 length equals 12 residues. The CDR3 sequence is CSVAVGPYEQYF. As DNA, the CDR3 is TGCAGCGTTGCCGTGGGTCCCTACGAGCAGTACTTC.

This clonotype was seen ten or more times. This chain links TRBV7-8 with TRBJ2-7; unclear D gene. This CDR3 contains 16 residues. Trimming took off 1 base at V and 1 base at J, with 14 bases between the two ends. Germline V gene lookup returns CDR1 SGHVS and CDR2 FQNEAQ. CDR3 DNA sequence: TGTGCCAGCAGCTTAGTTTTTGGCAGGAGATCCTACGAGCAGTACTTC. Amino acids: CASSLVFGRRSYEQYF. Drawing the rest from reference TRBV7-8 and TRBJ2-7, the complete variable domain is GAGVSQSPRYKVAKRGQDVALRCDPISGHVSLFWYQQALGQGPEFLTYFQNEAQLDKSGLPSDRFFAERPEGSVSTLKIQRTQQEDSAVYLCASSLVFGRRSYEQYFGPGTRLTVT.

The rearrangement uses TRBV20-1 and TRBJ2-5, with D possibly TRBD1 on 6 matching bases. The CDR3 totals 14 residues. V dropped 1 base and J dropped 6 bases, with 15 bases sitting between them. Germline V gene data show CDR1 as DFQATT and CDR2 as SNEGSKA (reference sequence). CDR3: CSARAQGRQKTQYF. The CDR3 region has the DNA TGCAGTGCTAGAGCTCAGGGGAGACAGAAGACCCAGTACTTC.

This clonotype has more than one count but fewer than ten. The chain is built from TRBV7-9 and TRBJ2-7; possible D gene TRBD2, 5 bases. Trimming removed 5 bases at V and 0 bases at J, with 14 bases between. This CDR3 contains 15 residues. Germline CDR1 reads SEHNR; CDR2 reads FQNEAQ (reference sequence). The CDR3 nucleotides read TGTGCCAGCAGCCCCCTAGCTCTCAGCTCCTACGAGCAGTACTTC. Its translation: CASSPLALSSYEQYF.

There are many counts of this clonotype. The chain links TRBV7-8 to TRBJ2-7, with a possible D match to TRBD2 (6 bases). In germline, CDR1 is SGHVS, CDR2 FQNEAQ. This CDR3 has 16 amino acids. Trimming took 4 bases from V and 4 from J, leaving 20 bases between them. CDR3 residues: CASSSRRGTPRYEQYF. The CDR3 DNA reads TGTGCCAGCAGCTCACGCCGGGGGACTCCCAGATACGAGCAGTACTTC.

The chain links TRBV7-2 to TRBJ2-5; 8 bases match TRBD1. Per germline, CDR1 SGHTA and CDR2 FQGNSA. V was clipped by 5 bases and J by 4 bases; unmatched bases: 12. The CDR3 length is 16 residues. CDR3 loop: CASSPDRGARRETQYF. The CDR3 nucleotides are TGTGCCAGCAGCCCTGACAGGGGAGCCCGGCGAGAGACCCAGTACTTC.

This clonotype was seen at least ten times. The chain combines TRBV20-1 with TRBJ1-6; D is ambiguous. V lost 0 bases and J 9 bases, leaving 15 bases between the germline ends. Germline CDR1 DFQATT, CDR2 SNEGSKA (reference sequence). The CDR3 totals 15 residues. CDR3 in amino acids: CSAREGRGIGSPLHF. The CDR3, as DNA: TGCAGTGCTAGAGAAGGACGAGGGATAGGTTCACCCCTCCACTTT.

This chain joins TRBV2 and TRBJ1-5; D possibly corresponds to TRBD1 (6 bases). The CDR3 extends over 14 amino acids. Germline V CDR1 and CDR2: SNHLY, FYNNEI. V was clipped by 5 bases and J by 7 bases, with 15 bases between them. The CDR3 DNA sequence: TGTGCCAGCAGTTTTCAACAGGGATTACAGCCCCAGCATTTT. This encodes CASSFQQGLQPQHF.

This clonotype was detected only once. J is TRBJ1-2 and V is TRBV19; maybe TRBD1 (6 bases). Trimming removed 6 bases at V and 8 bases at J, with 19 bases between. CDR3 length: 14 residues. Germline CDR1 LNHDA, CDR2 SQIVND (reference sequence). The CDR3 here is CASRMGGHPEGYTF. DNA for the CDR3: TGTGCCAGTAGGATGGGGGGCCACCCGGAGGGCTACACCTTC.

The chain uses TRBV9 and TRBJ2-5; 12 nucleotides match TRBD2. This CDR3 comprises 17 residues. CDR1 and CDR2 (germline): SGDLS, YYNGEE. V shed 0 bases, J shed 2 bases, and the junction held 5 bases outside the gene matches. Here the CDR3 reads CASSVGATSGGQETQYF. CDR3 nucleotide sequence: TGTGCCAGCAGCGTAGGCGCCACTAGCGGGGGGCAAGAGACCCAGTACTTC.

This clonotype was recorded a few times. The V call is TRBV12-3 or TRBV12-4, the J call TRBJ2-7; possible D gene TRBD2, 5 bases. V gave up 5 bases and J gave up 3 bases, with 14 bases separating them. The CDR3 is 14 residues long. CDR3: CASSRPGGNYEQYF. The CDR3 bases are TGTGCCAGCAGTAGGCCCGGAGGAAACTACGAGCAGTACTTC.

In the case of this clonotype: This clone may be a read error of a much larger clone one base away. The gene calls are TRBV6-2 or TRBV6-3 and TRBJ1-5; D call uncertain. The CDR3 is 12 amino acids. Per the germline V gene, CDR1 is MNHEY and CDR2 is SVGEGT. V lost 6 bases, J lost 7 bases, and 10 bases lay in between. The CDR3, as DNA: TGTGCCAGCAGGGATCAGTGCCAGCCCCAGCATTTT. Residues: CASRDQCQPQHF.

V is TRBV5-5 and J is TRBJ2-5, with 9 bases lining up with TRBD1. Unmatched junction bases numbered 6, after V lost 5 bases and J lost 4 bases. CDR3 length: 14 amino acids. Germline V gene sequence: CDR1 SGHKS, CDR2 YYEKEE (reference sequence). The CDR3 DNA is TGTGCCAGCAGTTGGACAGGGGCCGGAGAGACCCAGTACTTC. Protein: CASSWTGAGETQYF.